The entry that follows covers one TCR beta chain sequence. This clone was recorded once. The antigen it binds to is not known. It has no much larger one-base neighbor in the sample; base qualities were not kept. This sample was taken from a study of shared clonotypes between healthy human individuals (dated by TCRdb to between 2020 and 2021). Study-wide context: The cohort comprised a couple of women and a few men aged 18 to 49 years. Blood TCR repertoires of five healthy adults were deeply sequenced to estimate repertoire size and the extent of clonotype sharing between individuals. Between about 0.85 and 9.5 billion PBMCs per donor were obtained by leukapheresis. For each donor, CD4 naive and CD4 memory were each given three plates, CD8 naive was given two plates, and CD8 memory was given one plate. Different laboratories and diverse techniques were used to prepare libraries and sequence TCR repertoires, to increase sequencing depth and limit assay-specific biases.

Using the deep immunoSEQ assay, TCR CDR3 regions were amplified from genomic DNA by multiplex PCR. For each cell subset, the extracted genomic DNA was distributed evenly across all wells of several immunoSEQ 96-well plates, and each plate served as one replicate. Each replicate PCR for sorted subsets received around 200 ng genomic DNA, equal to some 32,000 T cell genomes. The purified libraries were quantified using a Qubit 3.0 fluorometer, sized with a Bioanalyzer 2100, and then quantified again using the KAPA Library Quantification kit. Every immunoSEQ 96-well plate was sequenced on a dedicated single-read 150-cycle Illumina NextSeq 550 flow cell. The original pipeline was this. Because the immunoSEQ output held only junctional sequences and lacked quality scores, the filtering could not match the filtering applied to full-length reads. Sequences were annotated with PyIR, a Python wrapper for IgBLAST v1.9, using IMGT germline references to assign V/J genes and CDR3. Reads with weak V/J assignments (E-value above 1e-6), missing CDR3, stop codons, out-of-frame junctions, or ambiguous translated residues were removed. V3J clonotypes were defined by identical inferred V gene, J gene, and CDR3 amino acid sequence. Percentage overlap between repertoires was computed as shared unique clonotypes divided by the size of the smaller repertoire. Repertoire richness was assessed with RTK rarefaction, the Chao1 estimator, and Recon v2.1 estimates of unobserved clonotypes. Generation probabilities for all TCRbeta clonotypes obtained by the gDNA method from a handful of donors were computed using OLGA. This is the immuneACCESS table as TCRdb keeps it, with only in-frame sequences that have V and J called. A part of the clones is gone; compared with another copy, unresolved V genes explain less than half, and the rest is unexplained. That table supplies the V and J calls and clone size; D and trimming were determined from the DNA. The sample profile shows over a million clones; about 75% of them were found once. The ten largest make up roughly 1.4% of the sample.

Study-wide findings and limitations: Higher generation probabilities were observed for clonotypes shared by all four sorted-subset donors than for non-shared clonotypes. Based on pairwise subsampling, the degree of clonotype sharing among donors was expected to be affected by sequencing depth. Sharing across several donors was observed for roughly 5.4% of naive CD4, 3% to 3.5% of naive CD8, roughly 2.3% of memory CD4, and roughly 0.4% of memory CD8 clonotypes. Larger estimated clonotype richness was generally found for naive subsets than for memory subsets. Sampling was restricted to blood, and TCR repertoires in tissues likely differ from the TCR repertoires found in blood. Because the study included only a small number of donors, the genetic and exposure-history diversity represented was limited. Rarefaction of sorted-subset datasets indicated incomplete sequencing despite the large sequencing depth.

The CDR3, from cysteine to phenylalanine, totals 18 residues. The CDR3 DNA has 54 bases and is translated from base 1. The CDR1 and CDR2 encoded by the germline V gene are ENHRY and SYGVKD. V lost 0 bases and J lost 4 bases, and the count of bases not matched to a germline gene is 10. The donors were healthy, HIV-negative adults with no recently reported acute infections or vaccinations. Only Caucasian adults living in Nashville, Tennessee, USA were represented among the donors. CD4+ T cells were enriched through magnetic negative selection, after which naive cells were positively selected on CD45RA and the remaining negative fraction served as the memory subset. After blood collection by leukapheresis, PBMCs were isolated using Ficoll-Histopaque density gradient centrifugation and then cryopreserved in the vapor phase of liquid nitrogen. Purity and quantity of every magnetically sorted T cell population were checked by analytical flow cytometry. From each sorted fraction, genomic DNA was isolated and quantified by UV absorbance on a Nanodrop 2000c.

The sequencing input was memory CD4+ T cells sorted from blood. Sample cell subset or site, as interpreted from the label and publication: CD45RA-negative fraction. This chain is built from TRBV10-3 and TRBJ1-2; TRBD1 fits 11 bases in the junction. The source of this sequence is a young man in good health. The CDR3 region: CAISESIGTGGTSYGYTF. The DNA reads TGTGCCATCAGTGAGTCGATCGGGACAGGGGGTACTAGCTATGGCTACACCTTC.